A selection of T cell receptor beta chains follows, all from one sample in a study of T cell responses to AZD1222 COVID-19 vaccine. Using immunoSEQ multiplex PCR, the repertoire was profiled, and TCRdb retains in-frame clones only, with some absent. The data show approximately 150,000 clones, about 91% seen once. The material sequenced was peripheral blood, taken on day 0 of MenACWY control vaccination. The receptors here all came from an adult in good health. Both conserved end residues are part of each CDR3. Fields, in order: J gene, clone size, D gene, V gene, CDR3 DNA, CDR3 protein. A D gene is named only where the DNA matches it firmly. Rows give clone size only sometimes, using once, few, many, or a class for an expanded clone.

>TRBJ2-7|-|TRBD1|TRBV7-6
TGTGCCAGCAGTCTCAACAGGGGTAGCGAGCAGTACTTC
CASSLNRGSEQYF
>TRBJ1-2|-|TRBD1|TRBV12-3/TRBV12-4
TGTGCCAGCAGCCAGGACAGGGGCTATGGCTACACCTTC
CASSQDRGYGYTF
>TRBJ2-1|-|-|TRBV4-3
TGCGCCAGCAGCCACATCCTGGCAGGACGCTCCTACAATGAGCAGTTCTTC
CASSHILAGRSYNEQFF
>TRBJ2-7|-|TRBD1|TRBV6-6
TGTGCCAGCAGTTCGAGACAGGGTTTGTACGAGCAGTACTTC
CASSSRQGLYEQYF
>TRBJ2-1|-|-|TRBV2
TGTGCCAGCAGTGAACAGCAAGGGGTTTACAATGAGCAGTTCTTC
CASSEQQGVYNEQFF
>TRBJ1-4|-|-|TRBV9
TGTGCCAGCAGCGTAGGCGGCGGGACTGAGAATGAAAAACTGTTTTTT
CASSVGGGTENEKLFF
>TRBJ1-4|few|-|TRBV3-1/TRBV3-2
TGTGCCAGCAGCCAAGAGGGGGGTTATAATGAAAAACTGTTTTTT
CASSQEGGYNEKLFF
>TRBJ1-5|once|TRBD1|TRBV30
TGTGCCTGGAGTCACAACAGGGGGGACAATCAGCCCCAGCATTTT
CAWSHNRGDNQPQHF
>TRBJ1-3|-|-|TRBV4-1
TGCGCCAGCAGCCAAGATTACCGGCAGCTCTCTGGAAACACCATATATTTT
CASSQDYRQLSGNTIYF
>TRBJ1-1|-|-|TRBV7-9
TGTGCCAGCAGCTTTTCGGCCGACACTGAAGCTTTCTTT
CASSFSADTEAFF
>TRBJ1-1|few|-|TRBV2
TGTGCCAGCCACCTGGACAGGAACACTGAAGCTTTCTTT
CASHLDRNTEAFF
>TRBJ2-2|-|-|TRBV12-3/TRBV12-4
TGTGCCAGCAGGGGCGGGGAGCTGTTTTTT
CASRGGELFF